The 21 T cell receptor beta chains presented below share a single source sample, sequenced in a study of T-cell memory formation after mild COVID-19. TCRdb re-analysed the 5' RACE reads in MiXCR, keeping a single row per CDR3 protein. The sample yields a few hundred thousand distinct CDR3 sequences, roughly 20% seen once. Sequences were obtained from PBMCs or a T cell subset sorted from them (not recorded which). These TCRs come from an adult woman who had mild COVID-19 (a few samples of this study predate the infection). Cell type and time point are not known.

V gene TRBV5-5 combines with J gene TRBJ2-1; TRBD1 matches at 8 bases. The germline V gene encodes CDR1 SGHKS and CDR2 YYEKEE (reference sequence). The CDR3 contains 15 residues. Trimming removed 4 bases from V and 4 bases from J; junction bases left unmatched: 7. The CDR3 DNA is TGTGCCAGCAGCGGGGGGAGGACAGGGTACAATGAGCAGTTCTTC. Residues: CASSGGRTGYNEQFF.

This clonotype was recorded once. The genes are TRBV4-1 and TRBJ1-2, with D maybe TRBD1 (6 bases). CDR3 length: 17 amino acids. Germline V CDR1 and CDR2: MGHRA, YSYEKL. V lost 2 bases to trimming and J lost 2 bases, with 18 bases between them. In nucleotides, the CDR3 is TGCGCCAGCAGCCAAAGTAGGGGGACTCACCGAAACTATGGCTACACCTTC. Translation gives CASSQSRGTHRNYGYTF.

This clonotype was counted between two and nine times. This rearrangement joins TRBV7-2 to TRBJ2-1; D is possibly TRBD1 (6 bases). The germline CDR1 and CDR2 sequences are SGHTA and FQGNSA. The CDR3 spans 14 residues. Trimming took off 7 bases at V and 3 bases at J, with 13 bases between the two ends. The chain's CDR3 is CASTKDRSYNEQFF. CDR3 sequence (DNA): TGTGCCAGCACCAAAGACAGGAGCTACAATGAGCAGTTCTTC.

In this sample, this clonotype turned up a few times. V and J are TRBV5-6 and TRBJ2-6; D gene unclear. CDR1 is SGHDT, CDR2 YYEEEE, per germline. The CDR3 contains 14 residues. Trimming took off 10 bases at V and 1 base at J, with 12 bases between the two ends. CDR3 residues: CASVSASGANVLTF. The CDR3 DNA reads as TGTGCCTCCGTAAGCGCTTCTGGGGCCAACGTCCTGACTTTC.

V is TRBV4-2 and J is TRBJ2-2, with D possibly matching TRBD2 (5 bases). This CDR3 is 16 amino acids long. Trimming stripped 2 bases from V and 2 bases from J, with 12 bases between. Germline CDR1 and CDR2: LGHNA and YNFKEQ. CDR3: CASSQRTGDNTGELFF. The CDR3 DNA is TGTGCCAGCAGCCAACGTACCGGGGATAACACCGGGGAGCTGTTTTTT.

V is TRBV12-3 or TRBV12-4 and J is TRBJ2-7; possible D gene TRBD2, 5 bases. The CDR3 extends over 13 amino acids. V lost 5 bases and J 4 bases, leaving 12 bases between the germline ends. The CDR3 DNA reads TGTGCCAGCAGTCGGCTAGCTACGTACGAGCAGTACTTC. Its translation is CASSRLATYEQYF.

The V call is TRBV4-2, the J call TRBJ2-1; 9 bases match TRBD2. CDR1 and CDR2 (germline): LGHNA, YNFKEQ. The V gene end was trimmed by 4 bases and the J gene end by 10 bases; junction bases not matched to a gene: 14. This CDR3 has 16 residues. DNA for the CDR3: TGTGCCAGCAGCCCTGGGGGAGCGGGAGGTAGGGAAGAGCAGTTCTTC. Protein product: CASSPGGAGGREEQFF.

This clonotype was seen more than once but under ten times. The chain links TRBV4-2 to TRBJ2-5; TRBD1 or TRBD2 may be the D gene (5 bases each). From germline, CDR1 is LGHNA and CDR2 YNFKEQ. Trimming pared 1 base from V and 5 bases from J, leaving 14 bases between. The CDR3 consists of 15 residues. The CDR3 nucleotides read TGTGCCAGCAGCCAAGGGGGACCCTCGGTTGAGACCCAGTACTTC. Its translation is CASSQGGPSVETQYF.

The V and J genes are TRBV7-9 and TRBJ1-2; TRBD1 is a possible D gene (5 bases). This CDR3 has 15 amino acids. Germline CDR1 SEHNR, CDR2 FQNEAQ (reference sequence). V lost 0 bases, J lost 2 bases, and 10 bases lay in between. CDR3 sequence reads: CASSLAGTWNYGYTF. The CDR3 bases are TGTGCCAGCAGCTTAGCGGGGACCTGGAACTATGGCTACACCTTC.

The V and J genes are TRBV24-1 and TRBJ2-1; 10 bases agree with TRBD2. Germline-derived CDR1 and CDR2 are KGHDR and SFDVKD. The CDR3 totals 16 residues. The trim removed 0 bases at V and 5 bases at J, leaving 3 bases unmatched. CDR3: CATSDLVTSGNNEQFF. CDR3 bases: TGTGCCACCAGTGATTTGGTAACTAGCGGGAACAATGAGCAGTTCTTC.

V is TRBV3-1 and J is TRBJ2-3, with 7 positions matching TRBD2. This CDR3 has 18 amino acids. Germline V gene sequence: CDR1 LGHDT, CDR2 YNNKEL (reference sequence). V dropped 0 bases and J dropped 0; count of bases not matched to a gene: 9. The CDR3 coding sequence is TGTGCCAGCAGCCAAGATCTGTACGGGCGGGGGAGCACAGATACGCAGTATTTT. Translated, it gives CASSQDLYGRGSTDTQYF.

The V gene is TRBV6-1, the J gene TRBJ2-2, with unresolved D. This CDR3 is built from 14 residues. V lost 2 bases and J lost 7, with 11 bases in between. CDR1 is MNHNS, CDR2 SASEGT, per germline. CDR3 region: CASSEPGPSGELFF. CDR3 DNA sequence: TGTGCCAGCAGTGAACCCGGACCGAGCGGGGAGCTGTTTTTT.

This clonotype occurred a few times. V and J are TRBV7-9 and TRBJ2-4; a possible D gene is TRBD2 (5 bases). The germline V gene has CDR1 SEHNR and CDR2 FQNEAQ (reference sequence). The CDR3 extends over 14 amino acids. Trimming stripped 5 bases from V and 1 base from J, with 9 bases between. The CDR3, as DNA: TGTGCCAGCAGCGCCCCGGGGGCCAAAAACATTCAGTACTTC. It specifies CASSAPGAKNIQYF.

In its sample, this clonotype was seen a few times. The chain's CDR3 is CASLWDRVGRTAFF. CDR3 in DNA: TGTGCCAGCTTATGGGACAGGGTGGGTAGGACGGCTTTCTTT. This chain connects TRBV21-1 to TRBJ1-1; the table assigns TRBD1, which was not confirmed against the DNA. TRBV21-1 corresponds to a pseudogene. The CDR3 has 14 amino acids.

This clonotype was detected only a few times. The chain couples TRBV5-1 to TRBJ1-2, with 9 nucleotides matching TRBD1. The CDR3 sequence is 14 residues long. The J segment lost 8 bases and the V segment lost 3 bases, leaving 8 bases of the junction unmatched. CDR1 is SGHRS and CDR2 is YFSETQ in the germline V gene. This CDR3 is CASSSGQGKEGYTF. DNA for the CDR3: TGCGCCAGCAGCTCAGGACAGGGGAAGGAGGGCTACACCTTC.

CDR3 sequence: CASSDRTGLWGYTF. The CDR3 DNA sequence: TGTGCCAGCAGCGACCGGACAGGGCTGTGGGGCTACACCTTC. This sequence joins TRBV13 and TRBJ1-2, with 8 bases that match TRBD1. The length of the CDR3 is 14 residues. Germline V lookup: CDR1 PRHDT, CDR2 FYEKMQ (reference sequence). V shed 5 bases and J 8 bases; nucleotides not matched to a gene: 10. The variable domain in full, completed from reference TRBV13 and TRBJ1-2, reads AAGVIQSPRHLIKEKRETATLKCYPIPRHDTVYWYQQGPGQDPQFLISFYEKMQSDKGSIPDRFSAQQFSDYHSELNMSSLELGDSALYFCASSDRTGLWGYTFGSGTRLTVV.

The rearrangement joins TRBV24-1 to TRBJ2-3; 8 positions agree with TRBD2. In germline, CDR1 is KGHDR, CDR2 SFDVKD. V lost 1 base, J lost 6 bases, and 11 bases stayed unmatched. This CDR3 has 17 residues. The CDR3 loop reads CATSDLRGGSYADTQYF. The CDR3 bases are TGTGCCACCAGTGATTTACGGGGGGGTTCCTACGCTGATACGCAGTATTTT.

This chain uses TRBV29-1 with TRBJ2-2; perhaps TRBD1 as D (6 bases). Trimming left V 7 bases short and J 1 base short, with 10 bases between. CDR1 and CDR2 (germline): SQVTM, ANQGSEA. This CDR3 spans 13 amino acids. The CDR3 DNA sequence: TGCAGCGCACTGGACAGGAACACCGGGGAGCTGTTTTTT. Amino acids: CSALDRNTGELFF.

This clonotype has just a few counts. The rearrangement links TRBV18 to TRBJ2-7, with TRBD2 identical over 7 bases. CDR1 is KGHSH, CDR2 LQKENI, per germline. V lost 8 bases to trimming and J lost 6 bases; unmatched junction nucleotides: 16. There are 15 residues in the CDR3. The CDR3 DNA reads TGTGCCAGCACCGGTGACGGGGAGGGTGTGAGCGAGCAGTACTTC. It translates to CASTGDGEGVSEQYF.

The rearrangement uses TRBV7-2 and TRBJ2-1, with TRBD2 matching 14 bases. J gave up 9 bases and V 6 bases, and 4 bases lay outside the gene matches. CDR3 length: 14 residues. Germline-derived CDR1 and CDR2 are SGHTA and FQGNSA. CDR3 sequence (DNA): TGTGCCAGCAGTCTGACTAGCGGGAGGGGTGAGCAGTTCTTC. Protein: CASSLTSGRGEQFF.

This clonotype was seen many times. The chain combines TRBV27 with TRBJ1-6; a weak D match, TRBD1 (6 bases). Germline lookup yields CDR1 MNHEY and CDR2 SMNVEV (reference sequence). Between the trimmed V and J ends, which lost 2 bases and 0 bases, there was a span of 8 bases. This CDR3 is built from 16 residues. The CDR3 spells CASSLRGASYNSPLHF. The CDR3 bases are TGTGCCAGCAGTTTACGGGGGGCCTCCTATAATTCACCCCTCCACTTT.